This T cell receptor (beta chain) was captured in a study of blood T cell repertoires in COVID-19. Background on the study: PBMCs, B-cell-depleted T cells, or T cells provided the cDNA or gDNA that made up the material.

The CDR3 covers 15 residues. From germline, CDR1 is SGHVS and CDR2 FQNEAQ. The V segment lost 5 bases and the J segment 6 bases; nucleotides outside the gene matches: 11. TCRdb's copy holds only in-frame clones and misses some; the assay was immunoSEQ multiplex PCR. Of some 300,000 clones in the sample, about 90% were seen once. Clinical history reported by participants formed the basis on which cohorts were assigned. This receptor was identified in a woman aged 30 to 39 who had recovered from COVID-19. Sequencing used PBMCs or T cells enriched from blood (not recorded which). The genes are TRBV7-8 and TRBJ1-2, with TRBD1 identical over 8 bases. The CDR3 bases are TGTGCCAGCAGCCGAGGAAGGACAGGGCAGGATGGCTACACCTTC. It is translated as CASSRGRTGQDGYTF.